The 12 T cell receptor beta chains in this list originate from one sample, sequenced in a study of T cells in Graves' hyperthyroidism and ophthalmopathy. Template material for amplifying TCR beta CDR3 regions consisted of RNA transcripts. A set of HTBI primers served as the primers for a first-round RT-PCR of the TCR CDR3. In TCRdb, the multiplex PCR reads were re-called with MiXCR into one record per CDR3 protein. The repertoire has fewer than 650,000 distinct CDR3 sequences, 12% to 15% of them found once; the top ten carry about 7%. Sequenced input: blood. The receptors shown here come from a woman aged 18-35 years with Graves' ophthalmopathy.

V gene TRBV7-9 combines with J gene TRBJ2-2, with a tentative D call TRBD1 (5 bases). Deletions cut 0 bases from V and 6 bases from J, with 8 bases between. The germline V gene has CDR1 SEHNR and CDR2 FQNEAQ (reference sequence). The CDR3 consists of 14 residues. The DNA for the CDR3 is TGTGCCAGCAGCTTAGCCCAGGGATCCGGGGAGCTGTTTTTT. It yields the protein CASSLAQGSGELFF.

This clonotype was counted only a few times. The rearrangement joins TRBV5-6 to TRBJ2-1; D perhaps matches TRBD1 (6 bases). Trimming took 4 bases from V and 5 from J, leaving 19 bases between them. Germline V gene data show CDR1 as SGHDT and CDR2 as YYEEEE. The CDR3 runs to 16 residues. This CDR3 is CASSTPSAGVNNEQFF. The CDR3 DNA is TGTGCCAGCAGCACCCCATCGGCAGGGGTGAACAATGAGCAGTTCTTC.

This clonotype has ten or more counts. The chain employs TRBV19 and TRBJ1-1; D unresolved. V was pared by 8 bases and J by 4 bases, with 14 bases between. The germline V gene encodes CDR1 LNHDA and CDR2 SQIVND (reference sequence). The CDR3 loop spans 13 amino acids. The DNA of the CDR3 is TGTGCCAGTGGTGACGGGATTGGCACTGAAGCTTTCTTT. Its protein is CASGDGIGTEAFF.

In this sample, this clonotype turned up many times. CDR3 sequence reads: CASRAQPGRETYEQYF. The CDR3 DNA follows: TGTGCCAGCAGAGCCCAACCGGGACGGGAGACCTACGAGCAGTACTTC. The gene calls are TRBV6-2 or TRBV6-3 and TRBJ2-7, with D possibly matching TRBD2 (6 bases). CDR3 length: 16 residues. The germline V and J ends were trimmed by 6 bases and 2 bases, with 20 bases remaining between them. Germline V gives CDR1 MNHEY, CDR2 SVGEGT.

There are a few counts of this clonotype. The chain is built from TRBV20-1 and TRBJ2-5, with 11 bases lining up with TRBD2. The CDR3 contains 20 residues. Germline CDR1 is DFQATT and CDR2 is SNEGSKA (reference sequence). Trimming took 0 bases from V and 3 from J; bases not matched to a gene: 18. The CDR3 loop is CSARDLGLAGGREVKETQYF. The CDR3 nucleotides read TGCAGTGCTAGAGATCTGGGGCTAGCGGGAGGAAGGGAGGTAAAAGAGACCCAGTACTTC.

A note on this clonotype: Being one base from a much bigger clone, this may be a read error. The CDR3 DNA reads TGTGCCAGCAGTGAAACTGTTCCGGGGGGCGCCACCGGGGAGCTGTTTTTT. It yields the protein CASSETVPGGATGELFF. The chain combines TRBV2 with TRBJ2-2, with D possibly TRBD2 on 7 matching bases. Trimming pared 2 bases from V and 4 bases from J, leaving 17 bases between. CDR1 SNHLY and CDR2 FYNNEI come from the germline V gene. The CDR3 is 17 residues long.

This clonotype came up many times. This chain joins TRBV30 and TRBJ1-1; no clear D gene. Trimming cost V 3 bases and J 10 bases, with 12 bases left between them. The CDR3 covers 11 residues. The germline V gene has CDR1 GTSNPN and CDR2 SVGIG (reference sequence). CDR3 sequence reads: CAWSRPSRAFF. For the CDR3, the DNA is TGTGCCTGGAGCCGACCATCGCGAGCTTTCTTT. Combining the CDR3 with reference TRBV30 and TRBJ1-1 gives the whole variable domain SQTIHQWPATLVQPVGSPLSLECTVEGTSNPNLYWYRQAAGRGLQLLFYSVGIGQISSEVPQNLSASRPQDRQFILSSKKLLLSDSGFYLCAWSRPSRAFFGQGTRLTVV.

This clonotype has ten or more counts. V is TRBV20-1 and J is TRBJ1-5; no reliable D call. V lost 7 bases, J lost 1 base, and 11 bases lay in between. CDR1 DFQATT and CDR2 SNEGSKA come from the germline V gene (reference sequence). The CDR3 is 13 residues long. The DNA for the CDR3 is TGCAGTGGAGCAGGTCACAGCAATCAGCCCCAGCATTTT. Protein sequence: CSGAGHSNQPQHF.

This clonotype was observed a handful of times. The chain combines TRBV4-2 with TRBJ2-3, with 8 positions matching TRBD2. The CDR3 has 16 amino acids. Per the germline V gene, CDR1 is LGHNA and CDR2 is YNFKEQ. Trimming removed 4 bases from V and 3 bases from J; junction bases left unmatched: 9. The CDR3 DNA sequence: TGTGCCAGCAGCCGCCAAGCGGGAGAAATGACAGATACGCAGTATTTT. The encoded protein is CASSRQAGEMTDTQYF.

This chain joins TRBV27 and TRBJ1-4; weak D call: TRBD1 (5 bases). Per germline, CDR1 MNHEY and CDR2 SMNVEV (reference sequence). The CDR3 consists of 16 residues. Deletions cut 3 bases from V and 2 bases from J, with 13 bases between. The DNA for the CDR3 is TGTGCCAGCAGTTTCGATCAGGGAGATACTAATGAAAAACTGTTTTTT. Translated: CASSFDQGDTNEKLFF.

This sequence joins TRBV29-1 and TRBJ2-7; TRBD2 agrees at 7 bases. The V gene end was trimmed by 6 bases and the J gene end by 0 bases; junction bases not matched to a gene: 2. Germline-derived CDR1 and CDR2 are SQVTM and ANQGSEA. The CDR3 extends over 12 amino acids. In DNA, the CDR3 is TGCAGCGTGGGGGGGTCCTCCTACGAGCAGTACTTC. This encodes CSVGGSSYEQYF.

This clonotype has just one count. One end of the junction does not line up with germline, which may come from a read error. The V gene is TRBV6-5, the J gene TRBJ2-1, with no clear D. Germline CDR1 MNHEY, CDR2 SVGAGI. CDR3 length equals 15 residues. CDR3 amino acids: CASSYRASSYNEQSF. The DNA of the CDR3 is TGTGCCAGCAGTTACAGAGCGAGCTCCTACAATGAGCAGTCCTTC.